This entry concerns a single TCR beta chain. Antigen unknown. This sample is part of a study of immune evolution from preneoplasia to lung adenocarcinoma. The germline V and J ends were trimmed by 0 bases and 3 bases, with 7 bases remaining between them. Per germline, CDR1 SGHKS and CDR2 YYEKEE (reference sequence). The CDR3 runs 13 residues. Assay: immunoSEQ multiplex PCR; the TCRdb copy retains only in-frame clones and omits some. The sample has 7,500 to 10,000 clones; more than 75% are singletons. Study-wide results and limits: Later-stage lesions seemingly showed higher T cell density and diversity than normal lung. KRAS-mutant nodules had the highest T cell clonality. Normal lung had the highest top T cell clone frequencies.

The origin of this receptor is a person aged 70 to 85 with invasive lung adenocarcinoma. Some clones in this sample may be carry-over from other donors' samples. V is TRBV5-5 and J is TRBJ2-7; D remains ambiguous. Sample: FFPE invasive lung adenocarcinoma tissue. DNA for the CDR3: TGTGCCAGCAGCTTGGCTCCTAACTACGAGCAGTACTTC. Protein sequence: CASSLAPNYEQYF.